Below are 25 T cell receptor beta chains sequenced from a single sample in a study of T cells after yellow fever vaccination. TCRdb analysed the 5' RACE reads with MiXCR anew, one entry per CDR3 protein. Of roughly 500,000 distinct CDR3 sequences listed, 15% to 20% are singletons. This material consisted of PBMCs, taken 15 days after the yellow fever booster vaccination. These receptors all stem from a man under 40 who received the YFV17D yellow fever vaccine.

This chain joins TRBV3-1 and TRBJ1-1; D ambiguous. V lost 1 base and J lost 5, with 11 bases in between. CDR3 length equals 14 residues. Germline CDR1 is LGHDT and CDR2 is YNNKEL (reference sequence). In DNA, the CDR3 is TGTGCCAGCAGCCAAGGTCCCGTTAATACTGAAGCTTTCTTT. This codes for CASSQGPVNTEAFF. Full variable domain (missing parts from reference TRBV3-1 and TRBJ1-1): DTAVSQTPKYLVTQMGNDKSIKCEQNLGHDTMYWYKQDSKKFLKIMFSYNNKELIINETVPNRFSPKSPDKAHLNLHINSLELGDSAVYFCASSQGPVNTEAFFGQGTRLTVV.

The chain joins TRBV5-1 to TRBJ2-1; D is uncertain. Deletions cut 4 bases from V and 5 bases from J, with 13 bases between. CDR1 and CDR2 from the germline V gene are SGHRS and YFSETQ. This CDR3 contains 14 residues. As DNA, the CDR3 is TGCGCCAGCAGCCAAGGCATTACGGACAATGAGCAGTTCTTC. Translating it yields CASSQGITDNEQFF.

This chain uses TRBV20-1 with TRBJ2-5; D possibly corresponds to TRBD2 (6 bases). The length of the CDR3 is 15 residues. The ends were cut back, 1 base at V and 5 bases at J, with 17 bases in the middle. CDR1 is DFQATT, CDR2 SNEGSKA, per germline (reference sequence). This chain's CDR3 is CSARAPEGGAETQYF. The CDR3 DNA reads as TGCAGTGCTAGAGCCCCGGAAGGAGGGGCGGAGACCCAGTACTTC.

The chain couples TRBV12-3 or TRBV12-4 to TRBJ2-7; 8 bases align to TRBD2. V dropped 1 base and J dropped 3; count of bases not matched to a gene: 8. The CDR3 spans 16 residues. CDR3 in amino acids: CASSLDPDAGGYEQYF. Here the CDR3 DNA reads TGTGCCAGCAGTTTAGATCCCGATGCGGGAGGCTACGAGCAGTACTTC.

The chain uses TRBV6-2 or TRBV6-3 and TRBJ2-5, with 12 bases lining up with TRBD2. This CDR3 has 16 amino acids. V was pared by 2 bases and J by 5 bases, with 6 bases of the junction left unmatched. Per the germline V gene, CDR1 is MNHEY and CDR2 is SVGEGT. The CDR3 region is CASSYRLAGVSETQYF. The CDR3 nucleotides read TGTGCCAGCAGTTACCGACTAGCGGGAGTTTCGGAGACCCAGTACTTC.

This clonotype was counted between two and nine times. This chain links TRBV3-1 with TRBJ2-1; D is unclear. CDR1 LGHDT and CDR2 YNNKEL come from the germline V gene (reference sequence). Trimming removed 3 bases from V and 0 bases from J, with 9 bases in between. The CDR3 contains 15 residues. The CDR3 reads CASSHGDSSYNEQFF. Written as DNA, the CDR3 is TGTGCCAGCAGCCATGGGGATAGCTCCTACAATGAGCAGTTCTTC.

This sequence joins TRBV15 and TRBJ2-1; 10 bases map to TRBD1. V shed 0 bases and J 5 bases; nucleotides not matched to a gene: 4. Germline V gives CDR1 LNHNV, CDR2 YYDKDF (reference sequence). The CDR3 extends over 16 amino acids. CDR3 in amino acids: CATSREVGTGDNEQFF. The CDR3 bases are TGTGCCACCAGCAGAGAGGTCGGGACAGGGGACAATGAGCAGTTCTTC. The full variable domain, rest sourced from reference TRBV15 and TRBJ2-1, is DAMVIQNPRYQVTQFGKPVTLSCSQTLNHNVMYWYQQKSSQAPKLLFHYYDKDFNNEADTPDNFQSRRPNTSFCFLDIRSPGLGDTAMYLCATSREVGTGDNEQFFGPGTRLTVL.

V and J are TRBV12-3 or TRBV12-4 and TRBJ2-7; the D gene is possibly TRBD1 (5 bases). V was trimmed by 1 base and J by 6 bases, leaving 19 bases between them. There are 16 residues in the CDR3. As DNA, the CDR3 is TGTGCCAGCAGTTTAGGCGGCAGGGCATACTTCTCCGAGCAGTACTTC. Its protein is CASSLGGRAYFSEQYF.

The chain joins TRBV20-1 to TRBJ1-1, with TRBD1 as a possible D gene (5 bases). Trimming pared 6 bases from V and 1 base from J, leaving 12 bases between. The germline V gene has CDR1 DFQATT and CDR2 SNEGSKA (reference sequence). CDR3 length equals 13 residues. CDR3 DNA: TGCAGTGCCCGCTCCGGGACGAACACTGAAGCTTTCTTT. Protein sequence: CSARSGTNTEAFF.

This clonotype appeared a few times. This sequence joins TRBV5-6 and TRBJ2-7; 7 bases map to TRBD2. CDR3 length equals 15 residues. Trimming at V came to 0 bases and at J to 4 bases, leaving 7 bases not matched to a gene. In germline, CDR1 is SGHDT, CDR2 YYEEEE. The DNA for the CDR3 is TGTGCCAGCAGCTTGGGGGTCGCGGGAGCTTACGAGCAGTACTTC. This translates into CASSLGVAGAYEQYF.

This clonotype has a handful of counts. CDR3 protein: CSAADWDSTYEQYF. In DNA form, the CDR3 reads TGCAGTGCGGCAGACTGGGACAGCACCTACGAGCAGTACTTC. The chain combines TRBV20-1 with TRBJ2-7, with 7 bases fitting TRBD1. Germline CDR1 reads DFQATT; CDR2 reads SNEGSKA (reference sequence). The CDR3 is 14 amino acids. With 6 bases clipped from V and 2 bases from J, the junction kept 10 bases outside the gene matches.

This clonotype was seen only a few times. The gene calls are TRBV27 and TRBJ2-7; the match to TRBD2 covers 11 bases. The CDR3 is made up of 15 amino acids. The ends lost 2 bases at V and 7 bases at J; junction bases unmatched: 7. CDR1 and CDR2 from the germline V gene are MNHEY and SMNVEV (reference sequence). CDR3 in DNA: TGTGCCAGCAGTTTAGATTCACTAGCGGGAGTTGAGCAGTACTTC. Protein sequence: CASSLDSLAGVEQYF.

This clonotype has a handful of counts. The DNA of the CDR3 is TGTGCCAGCAGTCATCACAGCGGGGCGTGGCGGGGAGAGACCCAGTACTTC. Amino acids: CASSHHSGAWRGETQYF. The chain links TRBV7-6 to TRBJ2-5; 7 nucleotides match TRBD2. The CDR3 has 17 residues. V was pared by 6 bases and J by 4 bases, with 17 bases of the junction left unmatched. Germline V gene lookup returns CDR1 SGHVS and CDR2 FNYEAQ.

This clonotype was recorded a few times. This rearrangement joins TRBV20-1 to TRBJ2-1, with D possibly TRBD1 on 9 matching bases. V was pared by 5 bases and J by 9 bases, with 38 bases between. Germline V gene data show CDR1 as DFQATT and CDR2 as SNEGSKA (reference sequence). The CDR3 runs 20 residues. As DNA, the CDR3 is TGCAGTGCTGTACAGGGGGCGAACGGCGGGAGGCTTCGGGACTTCAGTGAGCAGTTCTTC. Protein: CSAVQGANGGRLRDFSEQFF.

This clonotype has only a few counts. The CDR3 region is CASSFRARYYEQYF. DNA of the CDR3: TGTGCCAGCAGCTTTAGGGCCAGGTACTACGAGCAGTACTTC. This rearrangement joins TRBV12-1 to TRBJ2-7; the D call TRBD2 from the table was never checked on the DNA. TRBV12-1 is listed as a pseudogene. This CDR3 is built from 14 residues.

This clonotype was recorded at least ten times. CDR3 sequence (DNA): TGTGCCAGCAGCTTAGAAGACAGGGAGCGCTACGAGCAGTACTTC. This sequence encodes CASSLEDRERYEQYF. The V call is TRBV7-6, the J call TRBJ2-7; TRBD1 aligns across 7 bases. Germline V gene sequence: CDR1 SGHVS, CDR2 FNYEAQ. This CDR3 has 15 amino acids. The V segment lost 1 base and the J segment 3 bases; nucleotides outside the gene matches: 6.

The chain is built from TRBV9 and TRBJ2-1; maybe TRBD2 (6 bases). Trimming cost V 3 bases and J 0 bases, with 10 bases left between them. Germline lookup yields CDR1 SGDLS and CDR2 YYNGEE. This CDR3 region has 15 residues. The CDR3 spells CASSAGTYSYNEQFF. The CDR3 DNA reads TGTGCCAGCAGCGCCGGGACTTACTCCTACAATGAGCAGTTCTTC.

This clonotype was seen a handful of times. The chain joins TRBV7-6 to TRBJ2-7; D tentatively fits TRBD1 or TRBD2 (6 bases each). The V gene lost 7 bases and the J gene lost 6 bases, with 16 bases spanning the gap. The V gene's germline CDR1 is SGHVS and CDR2 FNYEAQ. The CDR3 sequence is 13 residues long. CDR3 in DNA: TGTGCCAGCACCGGAGGAGGGGGAGCCGAGCAGTACTTC. It encodes CASTGGGGAEQYF.

V usage is TRBV10-2 and J usage is TRBJ2-1; D unresolved. Per the germline V gene, CDR1 is WSHSY and CDR2 is SAAADI. V was shortened by 0 bases and J by 7 bases, with 13 bases between the two germline ends. The CDR3 consists of 15 residues. The CDR3 DNA sequence: TGCGCCAGCAGTGAGTCGATATCGGTTTTGAATGAGCAGTTCTTC. Its protein is CASSESISVLNEQFF.

The chain has TRBV11-2 and TRBJ2-1, with 10 bases aligning to TRBD2. The V gene's germline CDR1 is SGHAT and CDR2 FQNNGV. The CDR3 is made up of 17 amino acids. V trimming: 0 bases; J trimming: 4 bases; junction bases outside the gene matches: 6. This chain's CDR3 is CASSLEGLASSYNEQFF. CDR3 DNA: TGTGCCAGCAGCTTAGAGGGACTAGCGAGCAGTTACAATGAGCAGTTCTTC.

In this sample, this clonotype turned up a few times. The genes are TRBV6-2 or TRBV6-3 and TRBJ1-1; the D is unclear. Germline V CDR1 and CDR2: MNHEY, SVGEGT. The CDR3 consists of 12 residues. The V end lost 0 bases, the J end lost 11 bases, and 10 bases lay between the germline ends. The CDR3 sequence: CASSYSPREAFF. The CDR3 nucleotides are TGTGCCAGCAGTTACTCCCCCCGAGAGGCTTTCTTT.

This clonotype occurred a few times. V is TRBV6-2 or TRBV6-3 and J is TRBJ2-5, with 8 bases matching TRBD1. The germline CDR1 and CDR2 sequences are MNHEY and SVGEGT. V shed 5 bases and J 3 bases; nucleotides not matched to a gene: 23. This CDR3 has 20 residues. CDR3 sequence: CASSHATGARRRDREETQYF. DNA of the CDR3: TGTGCCAGCAGTCACGCGACAGGGGCACGGCGCCGAGATCGTGAAGAGACCCAGTACTTC.

This clonotype was detected a few times. CDR3 residues: CASSEGFGTGELFF. CDR3 nucleotide sequence: TGTGCCAGCAGTGAAGGTTTCGGGACCGGGGAGCTGTTTTTT. The chain joins TRBV25-1 to TRBJ2-2; unclear D gene. Germline values: CDR1 MGHDK, CDR2 SYGVNS. This CDR3 region has 14 residues. Trimming pared 2 bases from V and 5 bases from J, leaving 9 bases between.

This clonotype was recorded at least ten times. J is TRBJ2-7 and V is TRBV6-5; D could derive from TRBD1 or TRBD2 (5 bases each). Germline values: CDR1 MNHEY, CDR2 SVGAGI. This CDR3 has 15 residues. The V end was cut by 6 bases, the J end by 2 bases, with 17 bases between. The CDR3 reads CASSDSGTLAYEQYF. For the CDR3, the DNA is TGTGCCAGCAGCGACTCCGGGACGCTTGCCTACGAGCAGTACTTC.

This clonotype was detected a few times. V gene TRBV9 combines with J gene TRBJ2-1, with a tentative D call TRBD2 (5 bases). Germline-derived CDR1 and CDR2 are SGDLS and YYNGEE. This CDR3 is 16 amino acids long. Trimming removed 0 bases from V and 4 bases from J, with 14 bases in between. The CDR3 DNA reads TGTGCCAGCAGCGTAGAGGGAGAATTACCGTACAATGAGCAGTTCTTC. Protein product: CASSVEGELPYNEQFF.